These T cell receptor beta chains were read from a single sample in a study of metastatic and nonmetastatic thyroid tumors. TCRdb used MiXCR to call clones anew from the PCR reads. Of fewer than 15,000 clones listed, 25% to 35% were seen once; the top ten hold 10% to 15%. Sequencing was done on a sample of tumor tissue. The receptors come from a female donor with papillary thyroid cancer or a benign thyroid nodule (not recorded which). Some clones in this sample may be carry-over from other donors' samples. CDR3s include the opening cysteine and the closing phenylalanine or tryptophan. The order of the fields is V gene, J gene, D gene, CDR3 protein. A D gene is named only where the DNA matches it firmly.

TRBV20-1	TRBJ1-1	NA	CSAALFRGTEAFF
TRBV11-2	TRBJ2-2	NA	CASSWATTGELFF
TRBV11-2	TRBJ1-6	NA	CASSLEPGFRSPLHF
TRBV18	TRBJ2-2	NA	CASSTGTPATGELFF
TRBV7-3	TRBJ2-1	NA	CASSLGGGKNEQFF
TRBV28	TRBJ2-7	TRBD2	CASASRLAGGYEQYF
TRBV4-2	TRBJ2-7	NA	CASRGVNEQCF
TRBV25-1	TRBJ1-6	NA	CASSEGTNSPLHF
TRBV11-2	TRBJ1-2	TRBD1	CASSEQGADGYTF
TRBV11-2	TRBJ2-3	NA	CASSSSRGQRKDTQYF
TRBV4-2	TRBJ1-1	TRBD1	CASSQDWRQGDTEAFF
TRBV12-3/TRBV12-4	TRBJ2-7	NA	CASSGFGTSGSYEQYF
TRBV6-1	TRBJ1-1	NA	CASSVATEAFF
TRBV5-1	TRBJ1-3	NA	CASSLDRALGNTIYF
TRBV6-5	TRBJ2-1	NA	CASSTMGGRSSYNEQFF
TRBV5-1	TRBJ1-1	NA	CASIFGPPTRNTEAFF
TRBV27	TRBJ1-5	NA	CASSLKGGQPQHF
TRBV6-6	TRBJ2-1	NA	CASSYGDNEQFF
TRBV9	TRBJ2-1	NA	CASSVGALTLSYNEQFF
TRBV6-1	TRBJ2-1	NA	CASRPIEGGPNEQFF
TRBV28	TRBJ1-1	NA	CASTPITPRGKSNTEAFF
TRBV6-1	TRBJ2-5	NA	CASRAGALYQETQYF
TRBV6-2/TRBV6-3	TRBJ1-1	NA	CASSYARNINTEAFF
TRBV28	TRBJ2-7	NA	CASSVNYYEQYF
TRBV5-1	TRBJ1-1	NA	CASSYYDPNTEAFF
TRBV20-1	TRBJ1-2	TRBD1	CSAPQHRGWNYGYTF
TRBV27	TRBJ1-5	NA	CASSLRGDSNQPQHF
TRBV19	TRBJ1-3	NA	CASSIARDSSGNTIYF
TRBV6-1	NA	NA	CASSAGPMGYSPLHF
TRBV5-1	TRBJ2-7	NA	CASSATQGIYEQYF
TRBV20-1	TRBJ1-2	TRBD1	CSASRDRINYGYTF
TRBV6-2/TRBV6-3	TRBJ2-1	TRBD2	CASSLASGNSYNEQFF
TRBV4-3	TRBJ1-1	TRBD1	CASSPPGRGQGFRNTEAFF
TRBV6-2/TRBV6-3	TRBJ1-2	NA	CASSYSWGAGYGYTF
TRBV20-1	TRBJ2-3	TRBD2	CSARGVWVGTSGTDTQYF
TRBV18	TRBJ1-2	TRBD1	CASSPPGQGEGYTF
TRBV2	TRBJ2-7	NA	CASTHRLSGYEQYF
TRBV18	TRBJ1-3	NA	CASSPGQPNTIYF
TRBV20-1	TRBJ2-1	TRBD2	CSAICGRRAYNEQFF
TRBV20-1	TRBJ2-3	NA	CSARDPGRGLTYTQYF
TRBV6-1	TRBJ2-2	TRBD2	CASIRREGGTGELFF
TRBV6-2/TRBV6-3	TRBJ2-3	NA	CASTPGEDTQYF
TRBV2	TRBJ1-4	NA	CVSRHGAGEKLFF
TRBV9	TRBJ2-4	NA	CASSVDSGNIQYF
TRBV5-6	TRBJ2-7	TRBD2	CASSGRTSGKTYEQYF
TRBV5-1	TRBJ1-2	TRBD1	CASSVGQDYGYTF
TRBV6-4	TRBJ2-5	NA	CASSQGAEETQYF